Below, 4 T cell receptor beta chains from the same sample are listed, as sequenced in a study of cytomegalovirus exposure and HLA in healthy donors. Libraries were prepared by immunoSEQ multiplex PCR; TCRdb keeps only in-frame clonotypes and omits some of them. The data contain around 250,000 clones, around 87% of them singletons. Sequenced sample: PBMCs. The receptors derive from a young woman in good health and CMV-seronegative.

This clone occurred a few times. The chain recombines TRBV10-2 with TRBJ1-2, with D perhaps matching TRBD1 (5 bases). This CDR3 has 14 residues. Trimming took 6 bases from V and 0 from J, leaving 11 bases between them. Germline CDR1 is WSHSY and CDR2 is SAAADI. The CDR3 nucleotides are TGCGCCAGCAGCGGACATCCTTCTAACTATGGCTACACCTTC. Translating gives CASSGHPSNYGYTF.

The V call is TRBV6-5, the J call TRBJ2-1; D is ambiguous. CDR1 MNHEY and CDR2 SVGAGI come from the germline V gene. V was pared by 5 bases and J by 2 bases, with 13 bases between. CDR3 length equals 15 residues. The CDR3 nucleotides read TGTGCCAGCAGTCCCGGTTCTGTTGCCTACAATGAGCAGTTCTTC. Translating gives CASSPGSVAYNEQFF.

This rearrangement joins TRBV5-1 to TRBJ2-3, with 11 bases aligning to TRBD1. The ends lost 4 bases at V and 3 bases at J; junction bases unmatched: 1. The CDR3 has 14 residues. The germline gives CDR1 SGHRS, CDR2 YFSETQ. CDR3 amino acids: CASSRDRGTDTQYF. The DNA of the CDR3 is TGCGCCAGCAGCCGGGACAGGGGGACAGATACGCAGTATTTT.

The V gene is TRBV7-8, the J gene TRBJ2-1; 7 positions agree with TRBD1. V lost 5 bases to trimming and J lost 7 bases; unmatched junction nucleotides: 11. The CDR3 is made up of 15 amino acids. The germline V gene has CDR1 SGHVS and CDR2 FQNEAQ. DNA of the CDR3: TGTGCCAGCAGCATTAACAGGGGCTCAGGGAATGAGCAGTTCTTC. Its translation is CASSINRGSGNEQFF.